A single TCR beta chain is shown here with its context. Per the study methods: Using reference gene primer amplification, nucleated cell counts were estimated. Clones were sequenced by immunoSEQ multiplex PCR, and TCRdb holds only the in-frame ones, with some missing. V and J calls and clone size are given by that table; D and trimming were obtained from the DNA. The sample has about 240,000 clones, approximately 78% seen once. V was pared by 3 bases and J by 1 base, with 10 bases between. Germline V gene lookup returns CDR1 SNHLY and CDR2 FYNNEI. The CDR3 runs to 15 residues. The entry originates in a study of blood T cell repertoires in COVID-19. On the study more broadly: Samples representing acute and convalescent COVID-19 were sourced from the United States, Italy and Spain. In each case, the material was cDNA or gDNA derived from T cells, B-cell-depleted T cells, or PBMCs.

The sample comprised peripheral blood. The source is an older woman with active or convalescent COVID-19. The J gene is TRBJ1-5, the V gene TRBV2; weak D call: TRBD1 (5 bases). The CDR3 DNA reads TGTGCCAGCAGTGAGTACAGGACGAGCAATCAGCCCCAGCATTTT. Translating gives CASSEYRTSNQPQHF.